A selection of T cell receptor beta chains follows, all from one sample in a study of beta chain features in type 1 diabetes. Using immunoSEQ multiplex PCR, the repertoire was profiled, and TCRdb retains in-frame clones only, with some absent. The repertoire consists of about 120,000 clones, with roughly 15% occurring once and the leading ten covering over 2%. The sample was central memory CD4+ T cells from blood. These receptors all come from a man younger than 40 with type 1 diabetes. The CDR3 runs from the conserved cysteine through the conserved F or W. Each record gives: clone size, D gene, V gene, J gene, CDR3 DNA, CDR3 protein. The D gene is left open where the match is weak. The size entry is marked missing in some rows and otherwise reads once, few, many or a size class.

clone_size: few
d_call: TRBD2
v_call: TRBV7-2
j_call: TRBJ2-7
cdr3_nt: TGTGCCAGCAACTATCGCGGGGGGATCTCCTACGAGCAGTACTTC
cdr3_aa: CASNYRGGISYEQYF

clone_size: .
d_call: TRBD1
v_call: TRBV5-1
j_call: TRBJ2-3
cdr3_nt: TGCGCCAGCAGCCCATCGTCGATCGGACAGGGCACAGATACGCAGTATTTT
cdr3_aa: CASSPSSIGQGTDTQYF

clone_size: few
d_call: .
v_call: TRBV4-2
j_call: TRBJ2-5
cdr3_nt: TGTGCCAGCAGCCAAGTTGGGCAGGTTCGGGAGACCCAGTACTTC
cdr3_aa: CASSQVGQVRETQYF

clone_size: .
d_call: TRBD1
v_call: TRBV28
j_call: TRBJ2-7
cdr3_nt: TGTGCCAGCACCTCCGGACAGGTGCTGTCCTACGAGCAGTACTTC
cdr3_aa: CASTSGQVLSYEQYF

clone_size: .
d_call: TRBD1
v_call: TRBV7-2
j_call: TRBJ1-2
cdr3_nt: TGTGCCAGCGCGGGACAGCCTTCCTATGGCTACACCTTC
cdr3_aa: CASAGQPSYGYTF

clone_size: few
d_call: .
v_call: TRBV7-3
j_call: TRBJ2-1
cdr3_nt: TGTGCCAGCAGCCCAACCCTCCTGGGTGAGCAGTTCTTC
cdr3_aa: CASSPTLLGEQFF

clone_size: .
d_call: .
v_call: TRBV11-2
j_call: TRBJ2-7
cdr3_nt: TGTGCCAGCAGCTTAGGAGGGGCAGGGGTCTCCTACGAGCAGTACTTC
cdr3_aa: CASSLGGAGVSYEQYF

clone_size: few
d_call: .
v_call: TRBV11-2
j_call: TRBJ2-3
cdr3_nt: TGTGCCAGCAGCTTAGAAGCGAGAGATACGCAGTATTTT
cdr3_aa: CASSLEARDTQYF

clone_size: few
d_call: .
v_call: TRBV15
j_call: TRBJ1-1
cdr3_nt: TGTGCCACCAGCAGAGATCTAGGACTCCCCGATTGGAGTGAAGCTTTCTTT
cdr3_aa: CATSRDLGLPDWSEAFF

clone_size: few
d_call: TRBD1
v_call: TRBV29-1
j_call: TRBJ2-3
cdr3_nt: TGCAGCGGGAAGGGACAGGGGCCCCCCGATACGCAGTATTTT
cdr3_aa: CSGKGQGPPDTQYF

clone_size: few
d_call: .
v_call: TRBV11-2
j_call: TRBJ1-1
cdr3_nt: TGTGCCAGCAGCCCCTCGGTCCAGCTACCAAACACTGAAGCTTTCTTT
cdr3_aa: CASSPSVQLPNTEAFF

clone_size: few
d_call: TRBD1
v_call: TRBV6-5
j_call: TRBJ1-1
cdr3_nt: TGTGCCAGCAGCCCCCGGGACAGGGGGCTCGCTGAAGCTTTCTTT
cdr3_aa: CASSPRDRGLAEAFF

clone_size: .
d_call: .
v_call: TRBV30
j_call: TRBJ1-3
cdr3_nt: TGTGCCTGGAGTTCGGGACTGAGCTCTGGAAACACCATATATTTT
cdr3_aa: CAWSSGLSSGNTIYF

clone_size: .
d_call: .
v_call: TRBV6-1
j_call: TRBJ2-5
cdr3_nt: TGTGCCAGCAGTGAATCCCTGGAGACCCAGTACTTC
cdr3_aa: CASSESLETQYF

clone_size: few
d_call: .
v_call: TRBV9
j_call: TRBJ2-1
cdr3_nt: TGTGCCAGCAGCACGCGAGGAGCAGGGGCGACCATCCATGAGCAGTTCTTC
cdr3_aa: CASSTRGAGATIHEQFF

clone_size: .
d_call: .
v_call: TRBV13
j_call: TRBJ2-3
cdr3_nt: TGTGCCAGCAGCCACGGGACTAGCACAGATACGCAGTATTTT
cdr3_aa: CASSHGTSTDTQYF

clone_size: .
d_call: .
v_call: TRBV1
j_call: TRBJ2-1
cdr3_nt: TGCACCAGCAGTTTCACTTCGACTAGCGGGGATTACAATGAGCAGTTCTTC
cdr3_aa: CTSSFTSTSGDYNEQFF

clone_size: few
d_call: .
v_call: TRBV28
j_call: TRBJ1-2
cdr3_nt: TGTGCCAGCAGCCGGGCAGGGTTTGGCTACACCTTC
cdr3_aa: CASSRAGFGYTF